The rows below give T cell receptor beta chains drawn from one sample of a study of breast tumors, draining lymph nodes, adjacent tissues. TCRdb processed the multiplex PCR reads anew with MiXCR; each CDR3 protein has one entry. The sample has under 150,000 distinct CDR3 sequences; 20% are singletons. Sequenced material: axillary lymph node tissue. The origin of the receptors is a female donor with breast cancer. Some clones in this sample may be carry-over from other donors' samples. The CDR3 runs from the conserved cysteine through the conserved F or W. The D gene is left open where the match is weak. Clone size is given for some rows only: seen once, a few or many times, or a class if the clone is expanded.

>many|TRBD1|TRBJ2-7|TRBV12-3/TRBV12-4
TGTGCCAGCAGTTCAAGCCAGACAGGGGTCTACGAGCAGTACTTC
CASSSSQTGVYEQYF
>many|-|TRBJ2-1|TRBV20-1
TGCAGTGCTAGAAGAAGCGGAGGTACGAATGAGCAGTTCTTC
CSARRSGGTNEQFF
>many|-|TRBJ2-5|TRBV9
TGTGCCAGCAGCGTAACCGTGGGAGGGGGCGAGGAGACCCAGTACTTC
CASSVTVGGGEETQYF
>many|-|TRBJ1-2|TRBV3-1
TGTGCCAGCAGCCCGCGGGGCCAAAGGAATGGCTACACCTTC
CASSPRGQRNGYTF
>many|TRBD1|TRBJ2-5|TRBV24-1
TGTGCCACCAGTGATGGACAGGGGCCCGGGGAGACCCAGTACTTC
CATSDGQGPGETQYF
>many|-|TRBJ1-6|TRBV20-1
TGCAGTGCTAGAGATGTCGAAAAATTCAATTCACCCCTCCACTTT
CSARDVEKFNSPLHF
>many|TRBD2|TRBJ2-7|TRBV7-2
TGTGCCAGCAGCCCCGGACGGACTAGCGGGGGCTACGAGCAGTACTTC
CASSPGRTSGGYEQYF
>many|TRBD1|TRBJ1-2|TRBV7-9
TGTGCCAGCAGCTTAGTTCGACAGGGGGCTTCCACCTTC
CASSLVRQGASTF
>-|-|TRBJ1-1|TRBV7-2
TGTGCCAGCAGCTTGGCAGGGACCCAAATGAACACTGAAGCTTTCTTT
CASSLAGTQMNTEAFF
>many|-|TRBJ1-3|TRBV30
TGTGCCTCTTCTGGAGCCACCATATATTTT
CASSGATIYF
>many|-|TRBJ2-5|TRBV20-1
TGCAGTGCCAATAGGGAGGTTGAGACCCAGTACTTC
CSANREVETQYF
>few|-|TRBJ2-5|TRBV29-1
TGCAGCCTAGAAGGACAGTTACAAGAGACCCAGTACTTC
CSLEGQLQETQYF
>many|-|TRBJ2-5|TRBV5-1
TGCGCCAGCAGCCAGGACTTTCTGGGGGAGACCCAGTACTTC
CASSQDFLGETQYF
>many|-|TRBJ2-7|TRBV20-1
TGCAGTGCCGACCCAGTGATCTTGGGTTCCTACGAGCAGTACTTC
CSADPVILGSYEQYF
>few|-|TRBJ2-1|TRBV19
TGTGCCAGTAGTATGACGTCGGGTAATGAGCAGTTCTTC
CASSMTSGNEQFF
>many|-|TRBJ2-1|TRBV4-1
TGCGCCAGCAGCCAGTGGGCGGAGGGCAATGAGCAGTTCTTC
CASSQWAEGNEQFF
>many|-|TRBJ2-3|TRBV7-6
TGTGCCAGCAGCTTAGCGGAGGCAAACTTTCCAAGCACAGATACGCAGTATTTT
CASSLAEANFPSTDTQYF
>many|TRBD2|TRBJ2-1|TRBV5-1
TGCGCCAGCGGGGGCCTTAGCGGGGGCTCCTACAATGAGCAGTTCTTC
CASGGLSGGSYNEQFF
>many|TRBD2|TRBJ2-1|TRBV14
TGTGCCAGCAGCCTAATAGCGGGACCCTACAATGAGCAGTTCTTC
CASSLIAGPYNEQFF
>many|-|TRBJ1-3|TRBV6-1
TGTGCCAGCAGTGAAGCCGGATTCGGGGGGTCTGGAAACACCATATATTTT
CASSEAGFGGSGNTIYF
>-|-|TRBJ1-2|TRBV18
TGTGCCAGCTCACCACCCCCCCGAGGGCCTCAGGAAGGCTACACCTTC
CASSPPPRGPQEGYTF
>many|TRBD2|TRBJ2-5|TRBV20-1
TGCAGTGCTAGACCCGGGACTAGACAAGAGACCCAGTACTTC
CSARPGTRQETQYF
>-|-|TRBJ1-2|TRBV7-2
TGTGCCAGCAGCGGGGTGGCCTATGGCTACACCTTC
CASSGVAYGYTF
>many|TRBD2|TRBJ2-5|TRBV4-1
TGCGCCAGCAGCCAAGAATGGGGAACTAGCGGGAGTAAAGAGACCCAGTACTTC
CASSQEWGTSGSKETQYF
>many|TRBD2|TRBJ2-2|TRBV20-1
TGCAGTGCTAGACTAGCGGGCCGGGCGAGCACCGGGGAGCTGTTTTTT
CSARLAGRASTGELFF
>-|-|TRBJ1-3|TRBV28
TGTGCCAGCAGTTTAGGGGGGGCTCGTAGAAACACCATATATTTT
CASSLGGARRNTIYF
>many|-|TRBJ2-1|TRBV28
TGTGCCAGCAGACCCGGGGTATACAATGAGCAGTTCTTC
CASRPGVYNEQFF
>-|-|TRBJ2-5|TRBV2
TGTGCCGGCGCTCAGGTCCCAGAGACCCAGTACTTC
CAGAQVPETQYF
>many|-|TRBJ2-5|TRBV12-3/TRBV12-4
TGTGCCAGCAGTTTTAGTTCGGCTTCCACAGAGACCCAGTACTTC
CASSFSSASTETQYF
>many|-|TRBJ2-6|TRBV9
TGTGCCAGCAGCGTAGCGGGCTCTGGGGCCAACGTCCTGACTTTC
CASSVAGSGANVLTF
>many|-|TRBJ1-2|TRBV12-3/TRBV12-4
TGTGCCAGCTACATGGGAGCGGATGGCTACACCTTC
CASYMGADGYTF
>many|-|TRBJ2-5|TRBV10-1
TGCGCCAGCAGTGTTCCAAGGACAGAGACCCAGTACTTC
CASSVPRTETQYF
>many|TRBD1|TRBJ1-3|TRBV6-4
TGTGCCAGCAGTGACTCTGGAGGGGACAGCTCTGGAAACACCATATATTTT
CASSDSGGDSSGNTIYF
>many|-|TRBJ2-3|TRBV20-1
TGCAGTGCTAGAGATTCTCCAGATACGCAGTATTTT
CSARDSPDTQYF
>many|-|TRBJ1-5|TRBV9
TGTGCCAGCGGGAATAGCAATCAGCCCCAGCATTTT
CASGNSNQPQHF
>many|TRBD2|TRBJ2-5|TRBV7-2
TGTGCCAGCAGCTTTGGGGGGGGTGAGACCCAGTACTTC
CASSFGGGETQYF
>many|TRBD1|TRBJ1-2|TRBV11-2
TGTGCCAGCAGCTTAGTCCGCCGACAGGGGGCATACTATGGCTACACCTTC
CASSLVRRQGAYYGYTF
>-|TRBD1|TRBJ1-4|TRBV18
TGTGCCAGCTCACGGGACAGGGCTAATGAAAAACTGTTTTTT
CASSRDRANEKLFF
>many|TRBD1|TRBJ2-7|TRBV19
TGTGCCAGTAGCAAAACCGGACAGGGAGACGAGCAGTACTTC
CASSKTGQGDEQYF
>many|-|TRBJ2-6|TRBV9
TGTGCCAGCAGCGTGGGCCGCTCTGGGGCCAACGTCCTGACTTTC
CASSVGRSGANVLTF
>-|TRBD1|TRBJ1-1|TRBV19
TGTGCCAGTGGGCGACAGGGCCACACTGAAGCTTTCTTT
CASGRQGHTEAFF
>once|-|TRBJ1-4|TRBV28
TGTGCCAGCAGTTTGTTTCCGGGGGGAACTAATGAAAAACTGTTTTTT
CASSLFPGGTNEKLFF
>many|-|TRBJ1-2|TRBV4-1
TGCGCCAGCAGCCACGACAACGGCGTTAACTATGGCTACACCTTC
CASSHDNGVNYGYTF
>many|-|TRBJ1-5|TRBV5-1
TGCGCCAGCAGCTTGGCGGGTAATCAGCCCCAGCATTTT
CASSLAGNQPQHF
>many|TRBD1|TRBJ1-6|TRBV6-2/TRBV6-3
TGTGCCAGCAGTTACGTACGACAGGGAAATTCACCCCTCCACTTT
CASSYVRQGNSPLHF
>many|TRBD1|TRBJ2-3|TRBV5-1
TGCGCCAGCAGCTTCCCTAAGGGGGCTGGAGATACGCAGTATTTT
CASSFPKGAGDTQYF
>many|-|TRBJ1-2|TRBV5-6
TGTGCCAGCAGCTTGGGGCCCGACACAGGGTACACCTTC
CASSLGPDTGYTF
>many|TRBD2|TRBJ2-7|TRBV5-1
TGCGCCAGCAGCGATGCTAGCGGGAGGGCGTACGAGCAGTACTTC
CASSDASGRAYEQYF
>many|-|TRBJ1-4|TRBV20-1
TGCAGTGCAAGCCGGGGCTCAGCGGGTAATGAAAAACTGTTTTTT
CSASRGSAGNEKLFF
>-|TRBD1|TRBJ1-5|TRBV27
TGTGCCAGCAGTTTAAAGGGGGCCAATCAGCCCCAGCATTTT
CASSLKGANQPQHF
>many|TRBD1|TRBJ1-6|TRBV6-5
TGTGCCAGCAGTCCAGCCGGGACAGGAAATTCACCCCTCCACTTT
CASSPAGTGNSPLHF
>many|-|TRBJ1-2|TRBV20-1
TGCAGTGCTAGAGATTGGGGGCGGGGCTCCCCAGCTAACTATGGCTACACCTTC
CSARDWGRGSPANYGYTF
>many|-|TRBJ2-1|TRBV12-5
TGTGCTGGCTGGGGGGAGGTTAAGTCCTACAATGAGCAGTTCTTC
CAGWGEVKSYNEQFF